This entry describes one T cell receptor (beta chain). TCRdb redid the calling of the 5' RACE reads with MiXCR, one entry per CDR3 protein. The sample holds roughly 38,000 distinct CDR3 sequences; more than 15% are singletons and the top ten take 45%. The data were taken from a study of CD8 T cells in ankylosing spondylitis. In germline, CDR1 is LGHNA, CDR2 YSLEER. The V and J ends lost 2 bases and 0 bases respectively, with 7 bases between them. The CDR3 totals 15 residues. This TCR derives from a male donor with ankylosing spondylitis or in good health (not recorded which). Source material: blood. The gene calls are TRBV4-3 and TRBJ1-4; D may be TRBD1 (5 bases). The CDR3 here is CASSQIGATNEKLFF. The CDR3 DNA is TGCGCCAGCAGCCAAATAGGGGCAACTAATGAAAAACTGTTTTTT.